The present entry profiles one T cell receptor beta chain with its context. Its specificity is not known. The sample originates from a study of blood T cells in healthy people across ages. Study-wide background: About one barcoded beta molecule per two T cells came from capture by template switching. Findings of the study overall: Measured against age, TCR beta diversity per million T cells decreased in a roughly linear manner.

Alongside a J-beta primer mix, a sample-barcoded 5' primer served in a second PCR lasting roughly 7 to 11 cycles. TCRdb recomputed calls from the 5' RACE reads with MiXCR, one row per CDR3 protein. The repertoire holds over 500,000 distinct CDR3 sequences, roughly a quarter seen once, with roughly 3.5% in the top ten. V was cut by 6 bases and J by 8 bases, with 11 bases left in between. Germline values: CDR1 PRHDT, CDR2 FYEKMQ (reference sequence). CDR3 length: 12 residues. These data also featured in a second study, about T cells of mothers and their children. That paper adds: Donors comprised a few healthy Caucasian mothers plus their six children. Slightly, though not significantly, more overlap was seen in related than in unrelated mother-child pairs.

The TCR comes from a boy aged 2-9 years in good health. The sample comprised blood. This chain uses TRBV13 with TRBJ2-1; D gene unclear. CDR3: CASSHLSDEQFF. The CDR3, as DNA: TGTGCCAGCAGTCATCTCAGTGATGAGCAGTTCTTC.